This TCR beta chain was obtained from a study of blood T cell repertoires in COVID-19 (dated by TCRdb to the early 2020s). In terms of the full investigation: Samples covering the acute and convalescent phases of COVID-19 were provided by collaborators in the United States, Italy and Spain. The samples were drawn from the first 160 participants of the ongoing ImmuneRACE study and from 950 to 1,500 subjects provided by 6 global collaborators. The prospective study material was composed of cDNA or gDNA derived from T cells, B-cell-depleted T cells, or PBMCs. Nearly every sample came with metadata listing a de-identified subject ID, COVID-19 status, age in years and sex. The dataset comprised deeply sampled blood TCRbeta repertoires from subjects exposed to, actively infected with, or recovered from COVID-19. Where HLA class I and class II types were available, the types were taken from metadata supplied by the sample provider, not from assay-based typing. A freely available public database, intended as a resource for researchers studying the immune response to SARS-CoV-2, is where the repertoires were released. The paper as a whole reports these results and caveats: The quantity of clinical and demographic metadata differed by source and by participant and was supplied without curation.

Participants in the prospective study were aged roughly 18 to 90 years, lived in some 24 United States geographic areas, and enrolled through a virtual design. In the prospective study, cohorts were assigned on the basis of participant-reported clinical history obtained from a screening survey and a study questionnaire. For ImmuneRACE Cohort 3, a participant was defined as recovered based on two consecutive negative NP/OP PCR tests, clearance by a healthcare professional, or resolution of symptoms. Each participant in the prospective study had whole blood, serum and a nasopharyngeal or oropharyngeal swab collected by mobile phlebotomists. Prospective study participants could optionally give additional blood draws and questionnaires over an approximately two-month period. Prospective study blood samples were shipped either frozen or at room temperature before DNA extraction. Concerning this clone itself: Its binding antigen is unknown. Base qualities are not at hand, and no much larger clone is one base apart.

The germline V gene (reference sequence) supplies CDR1 MNHEY and CDR2 SMNVEV. From its cysteine to its phenylalanine, the CDR3 spans 15 amino acids. Only the CDR3 portion is preserved as DNA: 45 bases, with reading frame beginning at the first base. The V end loses 3 bases and the J end loses 0 bases, and a stretch of 9 bases separates them. TCRbeta CDR3 regions were amplified from genomic DNA by means of the immunoSEQ Assay, a bias-controlled multiplex PCR. In the authors' own workflow: The number of nucleated cells in each sample was estimated by amplification of reference gene primers within the assay. To quantify the absolute abundance of each unique TCRbeta CDR3 rearrangement, sequence reads were collapsed and filtered. Productive Simpson clonality was computed per sample as the square root of Simpson's diversity index over productive rearrangements. Not all clones reach the TCRdb copy of this immuneACCESS table, which keeps in-frame sequences only. Checked studies attribute under half of the gap to unresolved V genes and leave the rest unexplained. V, J and clone size reflect that table, while D and trimming were determined from the DNA. This sample comprises some 160,000 clones, around 87% of them detected only once. Approximately 7% of the sample lies in the top ten.

The sequence came from a woman aged 45-65 years who had recovered from COVID-19. The sequence is built from TRBV27 and TRBJ2-4; no confident D gene assignment can be made. The specimen was PBMCs or T cells enriched from blood (not recorded which). The CDR3 protein sequence reads: CASSLTVLAKNIQYF. The DNA sequence is TGTGCCAGCAGTTTGACTGTGCTAGCCAAAAACATTCAGTACTTC.